These 18 T cell receptor beta chains were all obtained from the same sample, sequenced in a study of OX40 agonist ivuxolimab in advanced cancers. Sequencing used immunoSEQ multiplex PCR; TCRdb keeps in-frame clones, though not all of them. The data hold 65,000 to 75,000 clones, with about 85% observed a single time. The material sequenced was CD4+ or CD8+ T cells sorted from blood, taken in a trial of the OX40 agonist ivuxolimab. These receptors all come from an adult with an advanced solid tumor such as melanoma, head and neck, liver or kidney cancer.

V is TRBV28 and J is TRBJ2-7, with D possibly TRBD2 on 5 matching bases. Germline CDR1 reads MDHEN; CDR2 reads SYDVKM. Between the trimmed V and J ends, which lost 8 bases and 7 bases, there was a span of 15 bases. This CDR3 comprises 12 residues. CDR3 residues: CASYRSVREQYF. The CDR3 nucleotides are TGTGCCAGCTACCGTAGCGTACGGGAGCAGTACTTC.

This sequence joins TRBV7-9 and TRBJ1-4, with D perhaps matching TRBD1 (5 bases). The germline CDR1 and CDR2 sequences are SEHNR and FQNEAQ (reference sequence). The V end lost 5 bases, the J end lost 4 bases, and 14 bases lay between the germline ends. This CDR3 is 15 amino acids long. This CDR3 reads CASSPAGQDNEKLFF. As DNA, the CDR3 is TGTGCCAGCAGCCCCGCAGGGCAGGATAATGAAAAACTGTTTTTT.

The V and J genes are TRBV5-4 and TRBJ1-2; 9 nucleotides align to TRBD1. The CDR3 sequence is 15 residues long. V trimming: 4 bases; J trimming: 5 bases; junction bases outside the gene matches: 9. The germline V gene has CDR1 SGHNT and CDR2 YYREEE (reference sequence). The CDR3 is CASSQVTGQGYGYTF. Written as DNA, the CDR3 is TGTGCCAGCAGCCAAGTAACCGGACAGGGGTATGGCTACACCTTC.

The chain couples TRBV27 to TRBJ2-7, with no clear D. The V and J ends lost 5 bases and 3 bases respectively, with 11 bases between them. From germline, CDR1 is MNHEY and CDR2 SMNVEV (reference sequence). The CDR3 extends over 13 amino acids. CDR3 loop: CASSDVDSYEQYF. The DNA for the CDR3 is TGTGCCAGCAGTGACGTGGATAGCTACGAGCAGTACTTC.

This chain joins TRBV5-3 and TRBJ2-7, with D perhaps matching TRBD1 or TRBD2 (5 bases each). TRBV5-3 is placed among ORFs of uncertain function. Trimming left V 3 bases short and J 0 bases short, with 10 bases between. CDR3 length: 14 amino acids. The CDR3 DNA reads TGTGCCAGAAGCTCCCGGGACCGCTCCTACGAGCAGTACTTC. It specifies CARSSRDRSYEQYF.

This clone was recorded many times. V gene TRBV19 combines with J gene TRBJ2-7, with TRBD1 matching over 7 bases. The CDR3 contains 12 residues. Germline CDR1 LNHDA, CDR2 SQIVND (reference sequence). Germline trimming cut 4 bases from V and 6 bases from J; bases unmatched to any gene: 3. The chain's CDR3 is CASSTNRGEQYF. CDR3 sequence (DNA): TGTGCCAGTAGTACCAACAGGGGCGAGCAGTACTTC.

The rearrangement uses TRBV15 and TRBJ2-1; 8 nucleotides agree with TRBD2. V dropped 2 bases and J dropped 8; count of bases not matched to a gene: 17. The CDR3 totals 18 residues. Germline V gene data show CDR1 as LNHNV and CDR2 as YYDKDF (reference sequence). CDR3 in DNA: TGTGCCACCAGCAGAAGCCTCGGGTTTGCGGGGGGCTTGGATGAGCAGTTCTTC. Protein: CATSRSLGFAGGLDEQFF.

The rearrangement links TRBV4-2 to TRBJ2-2; D is perhaps TRBD1 (7 bases). From germline, CDR1 is LGHNA and CDR2 YNFKEQ. With 5 bases removed from V and 5 bases from J, the gap between germline ends came to 15 bases. This CDR3 has 15 amino acids. Here the CDR3 reads CASSWGDSTTGELFF. In DNA form, the CDR3 reads TGTGCCAGCAGCTGGGGGGACAGCACAACCGGGGAGCTGTTTTTT.

This clone has just a few counts. This chain connects TRBV6-1 to TRBJ2-7; D call uncertain. This CDR3 region has 13 residues. Germline-derived CDR1 and CDR2 are MNHNS and SASEGT. V lost 4 bases to trimming and J lost 5 bases, with 12 bases between them. The CDR3 nucleotides read TGTGCCAGCAGTGGCCATTATAGCCACGAGCAGTACTTC. Its translation: CASSGHYSHEQYF.

This chain connects TRBV18 to TRBJ2-7; D is perhaps TRBD1 or TRBD2 (5 bases each). Trimming cost V 0 bases and J 12 bases, with 15 bases left between them. CDR1 and CDR2 from the germline V gene are KGHSH and LQKENI. There are 13 residues in the CDR3. The DNA of the CDR3 is TGTGCCAGCTCACCACCTAGTCCGGGACGGATGTACTTC. Its translation: CASSPPSPGRMYF.

This sequence joins TRBV6-5 and TRBJ1-1; a possible D gene is TRBD1 (6 bases). Germline CDR1 MNHEY, CDR2 SVGAGI. V was trimmed by 4 bases and J by 4 bases, leaving 10 bases between them. This CDR3 region has 13 residues. CDR3 sequence (DNA): TGTGCCAGCAGTTTAAGGACAGCCACTGAAGCTTTCTTT. Translated, it gives CASSLRTATEAFF.

Note on this clone: Other DNA sequences in the sample encode the same CDR3. The genes are TRBV6-5 and TRBJ1-5; perhaps TRBD1 as D (5 bases). Looked up from germline, CDR1 is MNHEY and CDR2 is SVGAGI. Trimming took off 11 bases at V and 3 bases at J, with 14 bases between the two ends. The CDR3 loop spans 13 amino acids. As DNA, the CDR3 is TGTGCCCGCCACCAGACAGACAATCAGCCCCAGCATTTT. This codes for CARHQTDNQPQHF.

V and J are TRBV6-5 and TRBJ2-5; D uncertain. With 1 base removed from V and 3 bases from J, the gap between germline ends came to 9 bases. CDR3 length: 14 residues. Germline loops: CDR1 MNHEY, CDR2 SVGAGI. This chain's CDR3 is CASSYWADEETQYF. CDR3 nucleotides: TGTGCCAGCAGTTACTGGGCAGACGAAGAGACCCAGTACTTC.

This chain links TRBV13 with TRBJ2-1; a possible D gene is TRBD1 (6 bases). CDR3 length equals 12 residues. Germline assignment: CDR1 PRHDT and CDR2 FYEKMQ (reference sequence). The V and J ends lost 1 base and 8 bases respectively, with 6 bases between them. The CDR3 region is CASSLDRDEQFF. The CDR3 coding sequence is TGTGCCAGCAGCTTAGACAGGGATGAGCAGTTCTTC.

The chain couples TRBV10-3 to TRBJ2-1, with TRBD2 as a possible D gene (5 bases). The CDR3 loop spans 14 amino acids. The germline V and J ends were trimmed by 2 bases and 6 bases, with 11 bases remaining between them. Per germline, CDR1 ENHRY and CDR2 SYGVKD. The CDR3 loop reads CAISELATINEQFF. The CDR3 region has the DNA TGTGCCATCAGTGAGCTAGCCACTATCAATGAGCAGTTCTTC.

CDR3 in amino acids: CASSRLAQTNGELFF. The CDR3 DNA is TGTGCCAGCAGCAGACTAGCCCAAACGAACGGGGAGCTGTTTTTT. The gene calls are TRBV6-6 and TRBJ2-2, with 7 positions matching TRBD2. With V trimmed by 6 bases and J by 7 bases, 11 bases remained unmatched. The CDR3 consists of 15 residues. CDR1 and CDR2 (germline): MNHNY, SVGAGI (reference sequence).

The chain carries TRBV5-1 and TRBJ2-1; D ambiguous. The CDR3 runs 16 residues. The V gene lost 0 bases and the J gene lost 3 bases, with 13 bases spanning the gap. CDR1 is SGHRS and CDR2 is YFSETQ in the germline V gene. The DNA of the CDR3 is TGCGCCAGCAGCTTGGGTCGGGTAGGGTTCTACAATGAGCAGTTCTTC. It encodes CASSLGRVGFYNEQFF. The full variable domain, in which reference TRBV5-1 and TRBJ2-1 provide the parts outside the CDR3, is KAGVTQTPRYLIKTRGQQVTLSCSPISGHRSVSWYQQTPGQGLQFLFEYFSETQRNKGNFPGRFSGRQFSNSRSEMNVSTLELGDSALYLCASSLGRVGFYNEQFFGPGTRLTVL.

The chain carries TRBV5-1 and TRBJ2-7; 9 bases line up with TRBD2. With 0 bases clipped from V and 5 bases from J, the junction kept 12 bases outside the gene matches. This CDR3 is built from 17 residues. Germline loops: CDR1 SGHRS, CDR2 YFSETQ. The CDR3 nucleotides read TGCGCCAGCAGCTTGGCCGTAGCGGGAGAGCTCGCTCACGAGCAGTACTTC. Amino acid sequence: CASSLAVAGELAHEQYF.